The 24 T cell receptor beta chains presented below share a single source sample, sequenced in a study of vaccination and CD4 T cells after COVID-19. The antigens of these receptors remain unknown. Sequencing of the DNA from cultured CD4+ T cells was carried out with the Oncomine TCR Beta short-read assay. In TCRdb, the PCR reads were re-called with MiXCR into one record per CDR3 protein. The sample yields 15,000 to 16,000 distinct CDR3 sequences, approximately 52% seen once. Treatment meaning: approximately nine-day PBMC culture with coronavirus spike peptide pools or control peptides (ViraFEST assay). The material sequenced was CD4+ T cells from blood, cultured in vitro. The receptor source for this set is a human donor who had recovered from COVID-19.

The V and J genes are TRBV28 and TRBJ2-2; tentative D call: TRBD2 (5 bases). This CDR3 is built from 15 residues. Germline CDR1 MDHEN, CDR2 SYDVKM. Trimming pared 7 bases from V and 2 bases from J, leaving 14 bases between. The chain's CDR3 is CASNIQRGNTGELFF. CDR3 nucleotide sequence: TGTGCCAGCAATATCCAACGGGGAAACACCGGGGAGCTGTTTTTT.

This clonotype was recorded a few times. V and J are TRBV2 and TRBJ2-7; 9 nucleotides line up with TRBD2. This CDR3 region has 13 residues. CDR1 SNHLY and CDR2 FYNNEI come from the germline V gene. The junction had 8 bases not matched to a gene; V was cut back by 8 bases and J by 6 bases. CDR3 bases: TGTGCCAGCTCCCGGACTAGCGTGACCGAGCAGTACTTC. It codes for CASSRTSVTEQYF.

The genes are TRBV10-3 and TRBJ2-7, with D perhaps assigned TRBD1 or TRBD2 (5 bases each). Looked up from germline, CDR1 is ENHRY and CDR2 is SYGVKD. Trimming cost V 2 bases and J 6 bases, with 17 bases left between them. This CDR3 has 15 residues. CDR3 region: CAISETVGRGGEQYF. For the CDR3, the DNA is TGTGCCATCAGTGAGACGGTGGGGCGCGGAGGCGAGCAGTACTTC.

This clonotype has only one observation. The CDR3 region is CASSLEGQPSYEQYF. CDR3 nucleotides: TGCGCCAGCAGCTTGGAGGGACAGCCGTCCTACGAGCAGTACTTC. V gene TRBV5-1 combines with J gene TRBJ2-7; the match to TRBD1 covers 7 bases. CDR1 and CDR2 (germline): SGHRS, YFSETQ. V was clipped by 0 bases and J by 1 base; unmatched bases: 4. The CDR3 covers 15 residues.

In its sample, this clonotype was seen once. This chain links TRBV19 with TRBJ1-5, with no clear D. The CDR3 has 14 residues. The V gene lost 8 bases and the J gene lost 1 base, with 12 bases spanning the gap. The V gene's germline CDR1 is LNHDA and CDR2 SQIVND (reference sequence). CDR3 DNA sequence: TGTGCCAGTGGGAGGCTTGGGAGCAATCAGCCCCAGCATTTT. It is translated as CASGRLGSNQPQHF.

The chain joins TRBV7-9 to TRBJ2-1; perhaps D is TRBD1 or TRBD2 (6 bases each). The germline V and J ends were trimmed by 2 bases and 7 bases, with 18 bases remaining between them. The CDR3 covers 16 residues. Germline V gene sequence: CDR1 SEHNR, CDR2 FQNEAQ (reference sequence). In DNA, the CDR3 is TGTGCCAGCAGCTTATCTCTCGGGGGCGCTAGGAATGAGCAGTTCTTC. It specifies CASSLSLGGARNEQFF.

The chain employs TRBV7-2 and TRBJ2-5; possibly TRBD2 for D (6 bases). The germline CDR1 and CDR2 sequences are SGHTA and FQGNSA. The V end was cut by 7 bases, the J end by 4 bases, with 13 bases between. The CDR3 loop spans 13 amino acids. The CDR3 loop reads CASTFRRGETQYF. The CDR3 DNA reads TGTGCCAGCACCTTTCGGAGGGGAGAGACCCAGTACTTC.

This clonotype was counted between two and nine times. The chain combines TRBV6-1 with TRBJ1-2, with TRBD1 as a possible D gene (5 bases). The CDR3 covers 12 residues. Trimming pared 6 bases from V and 7 bases from J, leaving 12 bases between. In germline, CDR1 is MNHNS, CDR2 SASEGT. This CDR3 reads CASSPQGTGYTF. Here the CDR3 DNA reads TGTGCCAGCAGCCCTCAGGGAACTGGCTACACCTTC.

The chain carries TRBV4-1 and TRBJ2-3, with 7 bases matching TRBD1. V shed 0 bases, J shed 7 bases, and the junction held 4 bases outside the gene matches. CDR1 is MGHRA and CDR2 is YSYEKL in the germline V gene. The CDR3 loop spans 14 amino acids. This CDR3 reads CASSQDRGRYTQYF. The CDR3 bases are TGCGCCAGCAGCCAAGATAGGGGGCGATATACGCAGTATTTT.

This chain joins TRBV19 and TRBJ2-5; D gene uncertain. Germline V gene data show CDR1 as LNHDA and CDR2 as SQIVND (reference sequence). The CDR3 loop spans 16 amino acids. The ends were cut back, 0 bases at V and 1 base at J, with 12 bases in the middle. Here the CDR3 reads CASSIDHWVAQETQYF. Written as DNA, the CDR3 is TGTGCCAGTAGTATAGATCATTGGGTGGCCCAAGAGACCCAGTACTTC. Complete variable domain (other parts from reference TRBV19 and TRBJ2-5): DGGITQSPKYLFRKEGQNVTLSCEQNLNHDAMYWYRQDPGQGLRLIYYSQIVNDFQKGDIAEGYSVSREKKESFPLTVTSAQKNPTAFYLCASSIDHWVAQETQYFGPGTRLLVL.

The chain uses TRBV6-1 and TRBJ2-7, with 8 nucleotides matching TRBD2. This CDR3 has 15 amino acids. Trimming at V came to 9 bases and at J to 1 base, leaving 11 bases not matched to a gene. Germline loops: CDR1 MNHNS, CDR2 SASEGT. The CDR3 DNA follows: TGTGCCAGTTCGGCCGGGGGGGTAAGATCCTACGAGCAGTACTTC. It codes for CASSAGGVRSYEQYF.

This clonotype occurred a few times. The V call is TRBV6-4, the J call TRBJ2-3; TRBD2 matches 12 bases. Looked up from germline, CDR1 is MRHNA and CDR2 is SNTAGT. V dropped 3 bases and J dropped 5; count of bases not matched to a gene: 0. The CDR3 consists of 14 residues. In DNA form, the CDR3 reads TGTGCCAGCAGTGAGGGACTAGCGGGAGATACGCAGTATTTT. Amino acids: CASSEGLAGDTQYF.

The chain carries TRBV20-1 and TRBJ1-5, with D possibly being TRBD1 (5 bases). CDR3 length: 12 residues. The germline V and J ends were trimmed by 8 bases and 7 bases, with 15 bases remaining between them. Germline loops: CDR1 DFQATT, CDR2 SNEGSKA (reference sequence). The CDR3 spells CSLPGGNQPQHF. Here the CDR3 DNA reads TGCAGTCTCCCCGGGGGTAACCAGCCCCAGCATTTT.

The chain is built from TRBV19 and TRBJ1-2; 7 bases agree with TRBD1. With V trimmed by 5 bases and J by 0 bases, 9 bases remained unmatched. This CDR3 region has 16 residues. CDR1 and CDR2 from the germline V gene are LNHDA and SQIVND (reference sequence). The CDR3 DNA is TGTGCCAGTAGTCCGAGACAGGGAAACGCTAACTATGGCTACACCTTC. As protein: CASSPRQGNANYGYTF.

The chain has TRBV7-2 and TRBJ2-1; maybe TRBD2 (7 bases). From germline, CDR1 is SGHTA and CDR2 FQGNSA. The CDR3 runs 13 residues. V lost 5 bases and J lost 9, with 14 bases in between. Written as DNA, the CDR3 is TGTGCCAGCAGCGGACTAGGGGGTGGTGAGCAGTTCTTC. Amino acid sequence: CASSGLGGGEQFF.

The table lists this clonotype with a few counts. CDR3: CASSQVRGPQHF. The CDR3 DNA is TGTGCCAGCAGCCAAGTCCGCGGACCCCAGCATTTT. The V and J genes are TRBV3-1 and TRBJ1-5; D unresolved. Trimming pared 1 base from V and 10 bases from J, leaving 8 bases between. CDR3 size: 12 residues. In germline, CDR1 is LGHDT, CDR2 YNNKEL (reference sequence).

The gene calls are TRBV4-3 and TRBJ1-1, with D possibly TRBD1 on 6 matching bases. The CDR3 contains 14 residues. V was trimmed by 4 bases and J by 0 bases, leaving 9 bases between them. Germline values: CDR1 LGHNA, CDR2 YSLEER. In DNA, the CDR3 is TGCGCCAGCAGCCGAGGACAGCTGAACACTGAAGCTTTCTTT. This sequence encodes CASSRGQLNTEAFF.

This chain joins TRBV6-2 or TRBV6-3 and TRBJ2-7, with TRBD1 identical over 7 bases. Germline CDR1 is MNHEY and CDR2 is SVGEGT. The V gene end was trimmed by 6 bases and the J gene end by 0 bases; junction bases not matched to a gene: 8. CDR3 length equals 15 residues. The CDR3 protein is CASRRLRDSSYEQYF. The DNA of the CDR3 is TGTGCCAGCAGACGACTCCGGGACAGCTCCTACGAGCAGTACTTC.

The CDR3 nucleotides read TGTGCCAGTAGTTCAAACAGGGGTGGTGGCGCGCCCCAGCATTTT. Encoded protein: CASSSNRGGGAPQHF. The chain recombines TRBV19 with TRBJ1-5; 7 bases fit TRBD1. The CDR3 runs to 15 residues. Per germline, CDR1 LNHDA and CDR2 SQIVND (reference sequence). V was pared by 5 bases and J by 9 bases, with 13 bases of the junction left unmatched.

The V call is TRBV29-1, the J call TRBJ1-1; 9 bases line up with TRBD1. This CDR3 contains 13 residues. The germline gives CDR1 SQVTM, CDR2 ANQGSEA. The V gene end was trimmed by 3 bases and the J gene end by 4 bases; junction bases not matched to a gene: 3. The CDR3 protein is CSVDKDRGTEAFF. The CDR3 DNA reads TGCAGCGTTGATAAGGACAGGGGCACTGAAGCTTTCTTT.

The chain uses TRBV19 and TRBJ1-1; D not resolved. The germline CDR1 and CDR2 sequences are LNHDA and SQIVND (reference sequence). The CDR3 covers 14 residues. Deletions cut 1 base from V and 2 bases from J, with 8 bases between. CDR3 sequence (DNA): TGTGCCAGTAGTATAGTAGCAAGTAACACTGAAGCTTTCTTT. It yields the protein CASSIVASNTEAFF.

CDR3 amino acids: CASSLGQGIGYTF. For the CDR3, the DNA is TGCGCCAGCAGCTTGGGGCAGGGGATTGGCTACACCTTC. The chain employs TRBV5-1 and TRBJ1-2; D may be TRBD1 (6 bases). This CDR3 has 13 amino acids. Germline V gene lookup returns CDR1 SGHRS and CDR2 YFSETQ. The V gene lost 0 bases and the J gene lost 7 bases, with 10 bases spanning the gap.

The chain uses TRBV19 and TRBJ1-5, with TRBD1 as a possible D gene (5 bases). V was shortened by 6 bases and J by 4 bases, with 7 bases between the two germline ends. The CDR3 extends over 12 amino acids. Looked up from germline, CDR1 is LNHDA and CDR2 is SQIVND (reference sequence). The CDR3 loop reads CASRDMNQPQHF. The DNA of the CDR3 is TGTGCCAGTAGGGACATGAATCAGCCCCAGCATTTT.

The sample holds a few counts of this clonotype. The chain has TRBV7-9 and TRBJ2-3, with 11 bases identical to TRBD2. The V and J ends lost 7 bases and 6 bases, in that order; junction bases with no gene match: 9. From germline, CDR1 is SEHNR and CDR2 FQNEAQ (reference sequence). CDR3 size: 15 residues. Here the CDR3 reads CASTELAGVADTQYF. CDR3 nucleotide sequence: TGTGCCAGCACCGAACTAGCGGGAGTGGCGGATACGCAGTATTTT.